There are a few counts of the clone carrying this T cell receptor beta chain. The source of the sample is a study of cytomegalovirus exposure and HLA in healthy donors. With V trimmed by 6 bases and J by 1 base, 13 bases remained unmatched. The CDR3 length is 17 residues. In germline, CDR1 is SGHKS, CDR2 YYEKEE (reference sequence). The PCR had 60 Vbeta and 13 Jbeta primers. TCRdb keeps only in-frame clones here, not all; method: immunoSEQ multiplex PCR. The sample consists of around 210,000 clones, about 88% of them appearing once. This clonotype originated in a girl aged 2-10 years in good health and CMV-seronegative. Specimen: PBMCs. This rearrangement joins TRBV5-5 to TRBJ1-1; 9 bases line up with TRBD1. DNA for the CDR3: TGTGCCAGCATGGAACACCGGGACAGGGTTAGGAACACTGAAGCTTTCTTT. It codes for CASMEHRDRVRNTEAFF.